The next 10 T cell receptor beta chains were all read from a single sample in a study of molecular identifiers for immune sequencing clone quantification (dated by TCRdb to the late 2010s). Libraries were prepared through PCR. Sequencing took place on a NextSeq 500. Clones were called with MiXCR by TCRdb after fastp trimmed the public reads at Q25, and only in-frame beta chains were retained. Rows merge per CDR3 protein into single entries with the most common DNA and genes. The sample table contains about half a million distinct CDR3 sequences; only one count was recorded for less than 30% of them. The ten largest clones capture around 0.78% of the sample. Sequences were obtained from naive CD8+ T cells from blood, with Jurkat cell RNA spiked in. The intended sense of this specimen's cell subset or site label: FACS-sorted CD8+CD4-CCR7+CD45RA+ naive T cells. Every receptor here comes from a human donor in good health. Some libraries in this study had Jurkat cell RNA spiked in.

There are many counts of this clonotype. V is TRBV6-6 and J is TRBJ1-1, with TRBD1 identical over 7 bases. Germline loops: CDR1 MNHNY, CDR2 SVGAGI (reference sequence). V shed 6 bases and J 0 bases; nucleotides not matched to a gene: 1. The CDR3 has 13 residues. CDR3 region: CASRTGLNTEAFF. In DNA, the CDR3 is TGTGCCAGCAGGACAGGGTTGAACACTGAAGCTTTCTTT.

To note about this clonotype: This clone may be a read error of a much larger clone one base away. The chain carries TRBV12-3 or TRBV12-4 and TRBJ1-6; maybe TRBD1 (5 bases). This CDR3 region has 14 residues. CDR3 in DNA: TGTGCCAGCAGTATTGGGGGGGTCGATTCACGCCTCCACTTT. Protein product: CASSIGGVDSRLHF.

In its sample, this clonotype was seen many times. The rearrangement joins TRBV7-6 to TRBJ2-3, with 7 bases aligning to TRBD1. Germline loops: CDR1 SGHVS, CDR2 FNYEAQ. The J segment lost 0 bases and the V segment lost 4 bases, leaving 7 bases of the junction unmatched. The CDR3 has 16 residues. CDR3 nucleotide sequence: TGTGCCAGCAGCTCGTTTAGGGGGCGGAGCACAGATACGCAGTATTTT. It codes for CASSSFRGRSTDTQYF.

This clonotype showed up many times. The DNA for the CDR3 is TGTGCCAGCAGTTTATTTCGGGGGTACGAGCAGTACTTC. This encodes CASSLFRGYEQYF. This chain uses TRBV27 with TRBJ2-7; possible D gene TRBD2, 6 bases. The CDR3 sequence is 13 residues long. With 1 base removed from V and 4 bases from J, the gap between germline ends came to 8 bases. In germline, CDR1 is MNHEY, CDR2 SMNVEV (reference sequence).

This chain uses TRBV10-3 with TRBJ2-1; TRBD2 matches at 16 bases. CDR1 is ENHRY, CDR2 SYGVKD, per germline. V trimming: 0 bases; J trimming: 2 bases; junction bases outside the gene matches: 1. The length of the CDR3 is 18 residues. The CDR3 sequence is CAISESGTSGGAYNEQFF. CDR3 nucleotide sequence: TGTGCCATCAGTGAGTCGGGGACTAGCGGGGGGGCCTACAATGAGCAGTTCTTC.

This clonotype occurred many times. The chain combines TRBV7-2 with TRBJ2-3; 11 bases agree with TRBD2. V lost 6 bases and J lost 0; bases outside the gene matches: 8. Germline loops: CDR1 SGHTA, CDR2 FQGNSA. The CDR3 length is 17 residues. The CDR3 DNA is TGTGCCAGCAGTTTACTAGCGGGGGTAACTAGCACAGATACGCAGTATTTT. It translates to CASSLLAGVTSTDTQYF.

This clonotype showed up just a few times. The chain employs TRBV19 and TRBJ1-5, with TRBD1 as a possible D gene (5 bases). The germline V gene has CDR1 LNHDA and CDR2 SQIVND (reference sequence). The CDR3 extends over 14 amino acids. Deletions cut 3 bases from V and 4 bases from J, with 10 bases between. For the CDR3, the DNA is TGTGCCAGTAGTATTAATGGGGGAAATCAGCCCCAGCATTTT. This sequence encodes CASSINGGNQPQHF.

This clonotype occurred a few times. The chain has TRBV6-2 or TRBV6-3 and TRBJ2-3; no clear D. Trimming shortened V by 2 bases and J by 3 bases, and 9 bases separated the two germline ends. The length of the CDR3 is 14 residues. Germline CDR1 is MNHEY and CDR2 is SVGEGT. CDR3 region: CASSYGVGTDTQYF. CDR3 DNA sequence: TGTGCCAGCAGTTACGGGGTAGGGACAGATACGCAGTATTTT.

The rearrangement links TRBV6-5 to TRBJ2-1; 8 bases map to TRBD2. The V gene end was trimmed by 6 bases and the J gene end by 2 bases; junction bases not matched to a gene: 9. Germline values: CDR1 MNHEY, CDR2 SVGAGI. The CDR3 sequence is 16 residues long. The CDR3 region has the DNA TGTGCCAGCAGCCCCTTAGCGGGGACCGCCTACAATGAGCAGTTCTTC. The encoded protein is CASSPLAGTAYNEQFF.

There are a few counts of this clonotype. The chain links TRBV4-1 to TRBJ2-7; TRBD2 might be the D (5 bases). CDR3 size: 14 residues. The germline V gene has CDR1 MGHRA and CDR2 YSYEKL. Trimming removed 4 bases from V and 7 bases from J, with 17 bases in between. The CDR3 spells CASSPDLRGGEQYF. The CDR3 DNA reads as TGCGCCAGCAGCCCGGACTTGCGTGGAGGAGAGCAGTACTTC.